This T cell receptor (beta chain) originates from a study of tumour-infiltrating T cells in Burkitt lymphoma (dated by TCRdb to between 2020 and 2021). About the investigation overall: The Burkitt lymphoma cohort comprised some 80 patients and spanned all epidemiological subtypes of the disease. TCR repertoire data were correlated with clinical outcome; productive clonality predicted overall and progression-free survival, independent of established prognosticators including age at diagnosis.

For this chain, trimming is 5 bases at the V end and 8 bases at the J end, and the number of junction bases without a gene match is 8. Based on the germline V gene, the CDR1 and CDR2 sequences are SGHVS and FQNEAQ. The CDR3 runs 13 residues from the cysteine to the phenylalanine. CDR3 DNA only is kept here, 39 bases in frame from base 1. Library construction relied on the immunoSEQ multiplex PCR assay. TCRdb took this table from immuneACCESS and kept in-frame rearrangements with V and J called. Such tables lack part of the clones; where checked against another copy, unresolved V genes explain under half of the gap, and the rest is unexplained. In this sample the table shows about 6,600 clones, approximately 87% of which occur a single time. The ten largest clonotypes hold 11% of the sample. By sample share, this clone is medium-sized (0.01 to 0.1%). Its antigen target is currently unknown. No much larger clone exists at a distance of one base, and base qualities are not known.

The full study reports these points: Several public clonotypes shared across numerous Burkitt lymphoma patients were found, suggesting shared tumour neoantigen selection absent from diffuse large B-cell lymphoma.

Input material: tumor tissue. The chain is made from TRBV7-8 and TRBJ1-2; 7 bases in between match TRBD1. The sequence was obtained from a human donor with Burkitt lymphoma. The DNA is TGTGCCAGCAGCGCGACAGGGTTGGGCGGCTACACCTTC. Translation gives CASSATGLGGYTF.